Detailed here is one TCR beta chain. Many counts were recorded for this clonotype. Its antigen is unknown. No much larger clone exists at a distance of one base, and base qualities are not known. The CDR3, cysteine through phenylalanine, is 13 amino acids long. Just the 39-base CDR3 DNA is kept, in frame starting at base 1. V and J lose 2 bases and 6 bases, and a span of 8 bases separates them. The germline V gene yields MNHEY for CDR1 and SVGAGI for CDR2. This entry comes from a study of response to subunit inactivated influenza vaccine (dated by TCRdb to 2016 to 2019). Regarding the study in general: The study used deep quantitative T cell receptor repertoire profiling to track responses to a trivalent subunit inactivated influenza vaccine.

Libraries were made using RT-PCR. Instrument used: Illumina HiSeq 2500. Clones were called with MiXCR by TCRdb after fastp trimmed the public reads at Q25, and only in-frame beta chains were retained. Entries that share a CDR3 protein sequence are merged under the most common genes and DNA. Recorded for this sample are about 310,000 distinct CDR3 sequences; about a fifth of them occurred a single time. The ten biggest clones cover roughly a tenth of the sample. General findings and caveats noted by the study authors: It was suggested by the authors that each seasonal influenza vaccination may recruit only a limited number of new T cells.

This material consisted of PBMCs from blood, taken roughly 20 months after vaccination. This sequence was found in a man aged 45 to 70 who received an inactivated influenza vaccine. Donor details come from another sample of the same person, matched by shared clones. The rearrangement joined TRBV6-5 to TRBJ1-5; the D segment could be TRBD1, given 5 matching bases. The CDR3 corresponds to CASSYRGGQPQHF. Here is the DNA: TGTGCCAGCAGTTACAGGGGAGGTCAGCCCCAGCATTTT.